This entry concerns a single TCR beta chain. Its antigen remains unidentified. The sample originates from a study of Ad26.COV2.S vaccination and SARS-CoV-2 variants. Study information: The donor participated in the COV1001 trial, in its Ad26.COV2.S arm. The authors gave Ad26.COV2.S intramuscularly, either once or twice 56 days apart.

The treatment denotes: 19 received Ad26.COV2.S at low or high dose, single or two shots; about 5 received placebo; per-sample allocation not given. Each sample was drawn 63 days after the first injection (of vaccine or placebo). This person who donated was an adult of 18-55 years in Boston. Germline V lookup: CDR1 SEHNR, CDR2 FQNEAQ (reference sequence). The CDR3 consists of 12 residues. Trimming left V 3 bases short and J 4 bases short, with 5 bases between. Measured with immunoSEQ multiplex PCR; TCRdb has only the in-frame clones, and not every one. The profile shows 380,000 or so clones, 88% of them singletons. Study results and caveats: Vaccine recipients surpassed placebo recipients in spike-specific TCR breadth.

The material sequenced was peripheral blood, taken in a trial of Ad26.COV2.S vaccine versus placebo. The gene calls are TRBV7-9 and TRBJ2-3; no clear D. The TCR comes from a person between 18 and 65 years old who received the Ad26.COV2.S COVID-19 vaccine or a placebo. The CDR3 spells CASSFPADTQYF. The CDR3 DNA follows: TGTGCCAGCAGCTTCCCCGCAGATACGCAGTATTTT.